A single sample gave rise to the 26 T cell receptor beta chains below, sequenced in a study of blood T cell repertoires in COVID-19. TCRdb's copy holds only in-frame clones and misses some; the assay was immunoSEQ multiplex PCR. The sample has 340,000 or so clones, 65% to 85% seen once. What was sequenced was peripheral blood. The receptors here all came from a man aged 25-45 years with active or convalescent COVID-19.

The chain uses TRBV30 and TRBJ2-3; the D is unclear. This CDR3 is built from 12 residues. The V gene's germline CDR1 is GTSNPN and CDR2 SVGIG (reference sequence). V was shortened by 0 bases and J by 2 bases, with 3 bases between the two germline ends. The CDR3 sequence: CAWSVLTDTQYF. As DNA, the CDR3 is TGTGCCTGGAGTGTTCTCACAGATACGCAGTATTTT.

The rearrangement links TRBV28 to TRBJ2-7; D possibly corresponds to TRBD2 (7 bases). Trimming cost V 2 bases and J 11 bases, with 19 bases left between them. CDR1 is MDHEN and CDR2 is SYDVKM in the germline V gene. The CDR3 has 14 residues. The CDR3 bases are TGTGCCAGCAGTTTAAATCTGCGGGGGCGAGACAAGTACTTC. This gives the protein CASSLNLRGRDKYF.

The CDR3 DNA is TGTGCCAGCTCACCGAGACTTGGGGCAGGGGATGTGTACACTGAAGCTTTCTTT. As protein: CASSPRLGAGDVYTEAFF. The J gene is TRBJ1-1, the V gene TRBV18; tentatively, D is TRBD1 (6 bases). Trimming took off 3 bases at V and 3 bases at J, with 23 bases between the two ends. This CDR3 spans 18 amino acids. Germline assignment: CDR1 KGHSH and CDR2 LQKENI.

The chain has TRBV6-5 and TRBJ1-4; D not resolved. CDR1 MNHEY and CDR2 SVGAGI come from the germline V gene. V was trimmed by 2 bases and J by 10 bases, leaving 11 bases between them. This CDR3 region has 13 residues. This chain's CDR3 is CASSYVMGGKLFF. The DNA for the CDR3 is TGTGCCAGCAGTTACGTGATGGGAGGAAAACTGTTTTTT.

Only one count was recorded for this clone. The genes are TRBV7-2 and TRBJ2-7; 9 bases line up with TRBD1. The CDR3 is 14 amino acids. The germline gives CDR1 SGHTA, CDR2 FQGNSA. The V and J ends lost 4 bases and 6 bases, in that order; junction bases with no gene match: 7. DNA for the CDR3: TGTGCCAGCAGCTGGGGACAGGGTCGGGGCGAGCAGTACTTC. Its protein product is CASSWGQGRGEQYF.

This sequence joins TRBV18 and TRBJ1-1, with 8 bases aligning to TRBD1. V lost 3 bases, J lost 1 base, and 1 base stayed unmatched. In germline, CDR1 is KGHSH, CDR2 LQKENI. The CDR3 totals 14 residues. In nucleotides, the CDR3 is TGTGCCAGCTCACCCGGACAGGGGAACACTGAAGCTTTCTTT. Amino acids: CASSPGQGNTEAFF. Looking up the rest from reference TRBV18 and TRBJ1-1 gives the full variable domain: NAGVMQNPRHLVRRRGQEARLRCSPMKGHSHVYWYRQLPEEGLKFMVYLQKENIIDESGMPKERFSAEFPKEGPSILRIQQVVRGDSAAYFCASSPGQGNTEAFFGQGTRLTVV.

This clone came up once. The chain has TRBV19 and TRBJ1-2; 11 bases line up with TRBD1. The length of the CDR3 is 15 residues. Per the germline V gene, CDR1 is LNHDA and CDR2 is SQIVND (reference sequence). Losses at the gene ends were 2 bases for V and 4 bases for J; bases not matched to a gene: 3. The CDR3 nucleotides read TGTGCCAGTAGTATAACGGGACAGGGGGGCTATGGCTACACCTTC. This gives the protein CASSITGQGGYGYTF.

The rearrangement links TRBV11-2 to TRBJ1-2; possible D gene TRBD1, 5 bases. Germline V gene data show CDR1 as SGHAT and CDR2 as FQNNGV. This CDR3 is built from 17 residues. V lost 2 bases, J lost 3 bases, and 19 bases lay in between. The CDR3 region has the DNA TGTGCCAGCAGCTTACTGGGCGGGGGACCTCGCGACTATGGCTACACCTTC. Encoded protein: CASSLLGGGPRDYGYTF. Together with reference TRBV11-2 and TRBJ1-2, the CDR3 gives the full variable domain: EAGVAQSPRYKIIEKRQSVAFWCNPISGHATLYWYQQILGQGPKLLIQFQNNGVVDDSQLPKDRFSAERLKGVDSTLKIQPAKLEDSAVYLCASSLLGGGPRDYGYTFGSGTRLTVV.

This clone was seen a single time. The J gene is TRBJ1-2, the V gene TRBV5-1, with a tentative D call TRBD1 (6 bases). Trimming stripped 0 bases from V and 4 bases from J, with 10 bases between. The CDR3 length is 14 residues. Germline V gene lookup returns CDR1 SGHRS and CDR2 YFSETQ. CDR3 in DNA: TGCGCCAGCAGCTTGGGCAGGGGCAGCTATGGCTACACCTTC. This gives the protein CASSLGRGSYGYTF.

A word on this clone: Other nucleotide sequences in the sample specify the same CDR3. CDR3 sequence reads: CASSPGGPDTQYF. DNA of the CDR3: TGTGCCAGCAGCCCCGGGGGGCCAGATACGCAGTATTTT. This chain connects TRBV14 to TRBJ2-3, with D possibly TRBD2 on 7 matching bases. The CDR3 consists of 13 residues. The ends were cut back, 4 bases at V and 4 bases at J, with 9 bases in the middle. Per germline, CDR1 SGHDN and CDR2 FVKESK.

The V call is TRBV6-1, the J call TRBJ1-2; D not resolved. The V gene lost 3 bases and the J gene lost 4 bases, with 12 bases spanning the gap. Germline lookup yields CDR1 MNHNS and CDR2 SASEGT. CDR3 length: 14 residues. The CDR3 spells CASSDLATTYGYTF. DNA of the CDR3: TGTGCCAGCAGTGATCTCGCTACCACCTATGGCTACACCTTC.

The J gene is TRBJ1-2, the V gene TRBV7-8; weak D call: TRBD1 (5 bases). The CDR3 totals 15 residues. Trimming pared 1 base from V and 3 bases from J, leaving 12 bases between. Germline CDR1 SGHVS, CDR2 FQNEAQ. The CDR3 DNA reads TGTGCCAGCAGCTTAGAGGCATCAGGGTACTATGGCTACACCTTC. It yields the protein CASSLEASGYYGYTF.

V usage is TRBV7-3 and J usage is TRBJ2-1; 8 bases map to TRBD1. V lost 4 bases, J lost 4 bases, and 3 bases stayed unmatched. The CDR3 has 14 residues. Germline V gene data show CDR1 as SGHTA and CDR2 as FQGTGA. CDR3 loop: CASSSRDRYNEQFF. CDR3 sequence (DNA): TGTGCCAGCAGCTCCCGGGACAGGTACAATGAGCAGTTCTTC.

This clone was counted a single time. V and J are TRBV6-6 and TRBJ1-2; 7 nucleotides line up with TRBD1. CDR1 and CDR2 from the germline V gene are MNHNY and SVGAGI (reference sequence). V was clipped by 0 bases and J by 4 bases; unmatched bases: 2. The CDR3 has 14 amino acids. The CDR3 DNA reads TGTGCCAGCAGTTACTCGGGGACAGCCTATGGCTACACCTTC. The encoded protein is CASSYSGTAYGYTF.

This rearrangement joins TRBV30 to TRBJ1-5; 7 bases line up with TRBD1. The CDR3 has 12 amino acids. Germline assignment: CDR1 GTSNPN and CDR2 SVGIG (reference sequence). V shed 0 bases and J 9 bases; nucleotides not matched to a gene: 2. CDR3 residues: CAWSVQGGPQHF. The CDR3 DNA reads TGTGCCTGGAGTGTTCAGGGGGGGCCCCAGCATTTT. Variable domain in full (rest from reference TRBV30 and TRBJ1-5): SQTIHQWPATLVQPVGSPLSLECTVEGTSNPNLYWYRQAAGRGLQLLFYSVGIGQISSEVPQNLSASRPQDRQFILSSKKLLLSDSGFYLCAWSVQGGPQHFGDGTRLSIL.

The J gene is TRBJ1-2, the V gene TRBV4-1; 9 positions agree with TRBD1. The junction had 5 bases not matched to a gene; V was cut back by 5 bases and J by 4 bases. Germline V gene sequence: CDR1 MGHRA, CDR2 YSYEKL. This CDR3 is 14 amino acids long. CDR3: CASSRGQGAYGYTF. DNA of the CDR3: TGCGCCAGCAGCAGGGGACAGGGTGCCTATGGCTACACCTTC.

This clone was found a few times. The chain uses TRBV18 and TRBJ1-1; D unresolved. The CDR3 is made up of 13 amino acids. CDR1 and CDR2 from the germline V gene are KGHSH and LQKENI. Trimming cost V 2 bases and J 4 bases, with 8 bases left between them. The CDR3 reads CASSPGEGTEAFF. The CDR3 nucleotides read TGTGCCAGCTCACCAGGGGAGGGCACTGAAGCTTTCTTT.

This chain joins TRBV9 and TRBJ2-1; possibly TRBD2 for D (5 bases). V was cut by 3 bases and J by 0 bases, with 13 bases left in between. This CDR3 is 16 amino acids long. Germline CDR1 reads SGDLS; CDR2 reads YYNGEE. CDR3 amino acids: CASSAEDGSSYNEQFF. DNA for the CDR3: TGTGCCAGCAGCGCCGAGGATGGGAGCTCCTACAATGAGCAGTTCTTC.

The chain employs TRBV11-2 and TRBJ2-7, with D perhaps matching TRBD1 (7 bases). The CDR3 totals 12 residues. Trimming removed 3 bases at V and 9 bases at J, with 12 bases between. The germline V gene has CDR1 SGHAT and CDR2 FQNNGV. CDR3 in amino acids: CASSFTRGVQYF. In nucleotides, the CDR3 is TGTGCCAGCAGCTTCACCAGGGGGGTGCAGTACTTC. Full variable domain (rest looked up from reference TRBV11-2 and TRBJ2-7): EAGVAQSPRYKIIEKRQSVAFWCNPISGHATLYWYQQILGQGPKLLIQFQNNGVVDDSQLPKDRFSAERLKGVDSTLKIQPAKLEDSAVYLCASSFTRGVQYFGPGTRLTVT.

The rearrangement uses TRBV11-2 and TRBJ1-5; the D is unclear. This CDR3 has 13 amino acids. Per the germline V gene, CDR1 is SGHAT and CDR2 is FQNNGV. V shed 1 base and J shed 7 bases, with 8 bases lying between them. CDR3 residues: CASSLGRGQPQHF. The CDR3 nucleotides are TGTGCCAGCAGCTTAGGGCGCGGACAGCCCCAGCATTTT.

The chain uses TRBV5-1 and TRBJ2-7, with D perhaps TRBD2 (5 bases). V shed 0 bases and J shed 5 bases, with 9 bases lying between them. The CDR3 sequence is 13 residues long. Germline loops: CDR1 SGHRS, CDR2 YFSETQ. Here the CDR3 DNA reads TGCGCCAGCAGCTTGGCGGGGTTGGACGAGCAGTACTTC. Its protein is CASSLAGLDEQYF.

This chain uses TRBV5-1 with TRBJ1-1, with D unclear. The CDR3 extends over 16 amino acids. Germline CDR1 SGHRS, CDR2 YFSETQ. Trimming left V 4 bases short and J 3 bases short, with 19 bases between. The CDR3 DNA is TGCGCCAGCAGCCCCCGAGGGCGGGCGCTTGACACTGAAGCTTTCTTT. Translating gives CASSPRGRALDTEAFF.

The rearrangement links TRBV10-1 to TRBJ2-7; 13 bases are a match to TRBD2. Per the germline V gene, CDR1 is WNHNN and CDR2 is SYGVQD (reference sequence). Unmatched junction bases numbered 11, after V lost 8 bases and J lost 4 bases. The length of the CDR3 is 16 residues. CDR3 coding DNA: TGCGCCAGCGGATTGACTAGCGGGAGGTATGCTTACGAGCAGTACTTC. This codes for CASGLTSGRYAYEQYF.

The chain couples TRBV9 to TRBJ2-3; D unresolved. The CDR3 sequence is 13 residues long. CDR1 and CDR2 (germline): SGDLS, YYNGEE. Trimming removed 3 bases at V and 10 bases at J, with 15 bases between. CDR3 in DNA: TGTGCCAGCAGCGCCTCTGCACCTGGAGCGCAGTATTTT. This translates into CASSASAPGAQYF.

The chain carries TRBV27 and TRBJ1-2; 7 nucleotides line up with TRBD1. Trimming cost V 5 bases and J 8 bases; bases outside gene matches: 8. The CDR3 is 13 residues long. Germline V gene data show CDR1 as MNHEY and CDR2 as SMNVEV (reference sequence). CDR3 sequence: CASSPDRSIGYTF. CDR3 in DNA: TGTGCCAGCAGTCCGGACAGGTCTATAGGCTACACCTTC.

The J gene is TRBJ2-3, the V gene TRBV5-1; TRBD1 matches at 7 bases. V trimming: 3 bases; J trimming: 0 bases; junction bases outside the gene matches: 4. CDR1 and CDR2 (germline): SGHRS, YFSETQ. The CDR3 runs 15 residues. The chain's CDR3 is CASSSGTASTDTQYF. Written as DNA, the CDR3 is TGCGCCAGCAGCTCGGGGACAGCCAGCACAGATACGCAGTATTTT.